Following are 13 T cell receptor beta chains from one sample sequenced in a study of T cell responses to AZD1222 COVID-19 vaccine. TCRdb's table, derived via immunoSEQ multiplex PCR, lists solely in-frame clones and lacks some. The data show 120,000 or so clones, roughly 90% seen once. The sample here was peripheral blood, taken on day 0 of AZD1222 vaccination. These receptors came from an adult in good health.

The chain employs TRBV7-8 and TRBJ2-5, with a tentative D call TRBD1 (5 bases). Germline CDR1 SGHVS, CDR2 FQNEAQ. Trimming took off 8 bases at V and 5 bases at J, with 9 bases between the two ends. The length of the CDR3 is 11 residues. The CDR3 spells CASGARETQYF. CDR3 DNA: TGTGCCAGCGGGGCTCGGGAGACCCAGTACTTC.

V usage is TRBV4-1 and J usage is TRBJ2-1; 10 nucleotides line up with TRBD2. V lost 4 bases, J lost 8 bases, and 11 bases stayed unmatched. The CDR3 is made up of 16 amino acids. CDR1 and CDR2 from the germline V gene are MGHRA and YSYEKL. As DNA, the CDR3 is TGCGCCAGCAGCCCCGCCAACCTAGCGGGAGACTATGAGCAGTTCTTC. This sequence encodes CASSPANLAGDYEQFF.

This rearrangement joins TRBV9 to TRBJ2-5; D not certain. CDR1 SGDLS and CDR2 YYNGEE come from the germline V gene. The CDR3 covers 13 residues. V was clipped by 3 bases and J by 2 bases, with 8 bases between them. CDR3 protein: CASSAAMQETQYF. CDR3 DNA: TGTGCCAGCAGCGCCGCGATGCAAGAGACCCAGTACTTC.

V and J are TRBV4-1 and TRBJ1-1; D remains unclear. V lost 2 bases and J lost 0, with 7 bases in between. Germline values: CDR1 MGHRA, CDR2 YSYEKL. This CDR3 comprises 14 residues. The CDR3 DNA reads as TGCGCCAGCAGCCAACCCTTCATGAACACTGAAGCTTTCTTT. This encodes CASSQPFMNTEAFF.

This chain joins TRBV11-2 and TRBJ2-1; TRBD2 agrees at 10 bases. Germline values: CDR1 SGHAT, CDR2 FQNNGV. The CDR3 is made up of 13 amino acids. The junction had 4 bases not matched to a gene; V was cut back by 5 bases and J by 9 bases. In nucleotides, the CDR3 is TGTGCCAGCAGCCAAGCGGGAGGGGGTGAGCAGTTCTTC. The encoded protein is CASSQAGGGEQFF.

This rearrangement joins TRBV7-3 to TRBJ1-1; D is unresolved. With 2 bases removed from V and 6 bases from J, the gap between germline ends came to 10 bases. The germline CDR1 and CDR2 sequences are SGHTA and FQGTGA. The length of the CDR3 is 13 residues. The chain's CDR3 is CASSLLGSSEAFF. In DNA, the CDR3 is TGTGCCAGCAGCTTATTGGGAAGCTCTGAAGCTTTCTTT. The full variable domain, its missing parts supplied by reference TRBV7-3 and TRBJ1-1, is GAGVSQTPSNKVTEKGKYVELRCDPISGHTALYWYRQSLGQGPEFLIYFQGTGAADDSGLPNDRFFAVRPEGSVSTLKIQRTERGDSAVYLCASSLLGSSEAFFGQGTRLTVV.

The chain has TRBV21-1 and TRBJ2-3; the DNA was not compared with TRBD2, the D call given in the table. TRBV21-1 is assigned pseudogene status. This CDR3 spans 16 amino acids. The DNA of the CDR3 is TGTGCCAGCAGCAAAGATGGACTAGCGGGCACAGATACGCAGTATTTT. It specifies CASSKDGLAGTDTQYF.

CDR3: CASSLRQAKPFF. Here the CDR3 DNA reads TGTGCCAGCAGCTTGCGGCAGGCGAAGCCGTTCTTC. The V and J genes are TRBV5-6 and TRBJ2-1; the D is unclear. CDR3 size: 12 residues. Trimming stripped 1 base from V and 15 bases from J, with 14 bases between. Germline V CDR1 and CDR2: SGHDT, YYEEEE.

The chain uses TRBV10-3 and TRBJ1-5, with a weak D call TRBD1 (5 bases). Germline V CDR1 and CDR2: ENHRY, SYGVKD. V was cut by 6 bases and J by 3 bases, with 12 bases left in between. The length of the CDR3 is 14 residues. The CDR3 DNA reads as TGTGCCATCAGAGGCGGGGGAGCCAATCAGCCCCAGCATTTT. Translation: CAIRGGGANQPQHF.

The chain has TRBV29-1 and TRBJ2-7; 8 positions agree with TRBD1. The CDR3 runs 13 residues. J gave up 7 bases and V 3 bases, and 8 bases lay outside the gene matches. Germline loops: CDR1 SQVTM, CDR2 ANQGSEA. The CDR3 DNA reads TGCAGCGTTGACTGGCAGGGGGCTAAGGAGCAGTACTTC. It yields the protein CSVDWQGAKEQYF.

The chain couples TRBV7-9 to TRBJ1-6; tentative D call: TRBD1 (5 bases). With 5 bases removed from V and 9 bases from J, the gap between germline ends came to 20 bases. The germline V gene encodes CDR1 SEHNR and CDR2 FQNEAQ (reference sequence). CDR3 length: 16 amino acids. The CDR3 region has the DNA TGTGCCAGCAGCCCCCCCTGGTGGGACCGAACTTCACCCCTCCACTTT. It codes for CASSPPWWDRTSPLHF. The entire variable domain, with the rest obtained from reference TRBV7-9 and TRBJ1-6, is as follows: DTGVSQNPRHKITKRGQNVTFRCDPISEHNRLYWYRQTLGQGPEFLTYFQNEAQLEKSRLLSDRFSAERPKGSFSTLEIQRTEQGDSAMYLCASSPPWWDRTSPLHFGNGTRLTVT.

The CDR3 is CASSGLPRRDGELFF. The CDR3, as DNA: TGTGCCAGCAGCGGCCTCCCCCGCAGGGACGGGGAGCTGTTTTTT. The V call is TRBV5-6, the J call TRBJ2-2; tentative D call: TRBD1 (5 bases). The ends were cut back, 4 bases at V and 7 bases at J, with 17 bases in the middle. Germline lookup yields CDR1 SGHDT and CDR2 YYEEEE. The CDR3 is 15 amino acids.

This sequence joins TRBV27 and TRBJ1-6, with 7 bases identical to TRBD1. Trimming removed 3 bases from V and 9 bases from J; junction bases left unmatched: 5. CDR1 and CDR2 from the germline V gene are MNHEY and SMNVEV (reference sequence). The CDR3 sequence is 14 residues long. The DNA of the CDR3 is TGTGCCAGCAGTTTGACAGGGAAGGGTTCACCCCTCCACTTT. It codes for CASSLTGKGSPLHF.